This T cell receptor beta chain was captured by sequencing in a study of CD8 T cells in ankylosing spondylitis. Whole-study results and caveats: What appeared characteristic of ankylosing spondylitis blood was a TCR beta motif of under 10 highly homologous variants. Disease-linked clones were reportedly significantly enriched in matched ankylosing spondylitis synovial fluid. In synovial fluid and blood from reactive arthritis, some motif variants were previously reported.

The authors made TCR beta libraries by quantitative 5'-RACE with molecular barcodes. TCRdb reprocessed the 5' RACE reads via MiXCR and lists one record per CDR3 protein. The sample contains about 340,000 distinct CDR3 sequences, roughly 20% of which appear only once. This CDR3 comprises 15 residues. Germline CDR1 is LGHDT and CDR2 is YNNKEL (reference sequence). V was cut by 4 bases and J by 6 bases, with 18 bases left in between. This clonotype was found a few times. Its target is unknown. Sequenced: blood, either unsorted or a sorted T cell fraction (not recorded which). The TCR originated in a male donor with ankylosing spondylitis or in good health (not recorded which). V usage is TRBV3-1 and J usage is TRBJ1-2, with D perhaps TRBD1 (5 bases). The chain's CDR3 is CASSLGAVPVDGYTF. For the CDR3, the DNA is TGTGCCAGCAGCCTCGGGGCCGTGCCAGTAGATGGCTACACCTTC.